The 8 T cell receptor beta chains in this list originate from one sample, sequenced in a study of T cell responses to AZD1222 COVID-19 vaccine. Sequencing was performed with immunoSEQ multiplex PCR; in TCRdb, only in-frame clones are kept and a portion is missing. Of more than 100,000 clones in the sample, 92% were seen once. Sequences were derived from peripheral blood, sampled on day 0 of AZD1222 vaccination. The receptor set was obtained from an adult in good health.

The genes are TRBV7-2 and TRBJ2-3; tentative D call: TRBD2 (5 bases). Germline V lookup: CDR1 SGHTA, CDR2 FQGNSA. The CDR3 sequence is 14 residues long. V was pared by 5 bases and J by 0 bases, with 9 bases between. CDR3 DNA sequence: TGTGCCAGCAGCCCGGGGTCTAGCACAGATACGCAGTATTTT. Translation gives CASSPGSSTDTQYF.

The chain combines TRBV6-5 with TRBJ1-2, with TRBD1 matching over 8 bases. Germline CDR1 MNHEY, CDR2 SVGAGI. Trimming took 6 bases from V and 8 from J; bases not matched to a gene: 11. The CDR3 length is 14 residues. For the CDR3, the DNA is TGTGCCAGCAGCAAACTCGCCCCAGGGGGCGGCTACACCTTC. It encodes CASSKLAPGGGYTF.

CDR3 residues: CASREDYGYTF. CDR3 sequence (DNA): TGTGCCAGCAGAGAGGACTATGGCTACACCTTC. This chain connects TRBV6-5 to TRBJ1-2; D is unresolved. V was clipped by 6 bases and J by 3 bases, with 5 bases between them. This CDR3 has 11 residues. CDR1 and CDR2 (germline): MNHEY, SVGAGI.

The genes are TRBV21-1 and TRBJ1-5. TRBV21-1 corresponds to a pseudogene. This CDR3 has 11 amino acids. The CDR3 DNA reads as TGTGCCATCCCGGGTAATCAGCCCCAGCATTTT. Protein: CAIPGNQPQHF.

The table lists this clone with a few counts. The V call is TRBV18, the J call TRBJ1-2; TRBD1 might be the D (6 bases). Trimming stripped 3 bases from V and 3 bases from J, with 11 bases between. The CDR3 is 14 residues long. The germline CDR1 and CDR2 sequences are KGHSH and LQKENI. In DNA form, the CDR3 reads TGTGCCAGCTCACCGACGGACAGCCACTATGGCTACACCTTC. Its protein is CASSPTDSHYGYTF.

J is TRBJ2-7 and V is TRBV7-2; D ambiguous. Germline CDR1 SGHTA, CDR2 FQGNSA. V dropped 0 bases and J dropped 0 bases, with 9 bases sitting between them. The CDR3 length is 15 residues. This CDR3 is CASSLAPPVSYEQYF. In nucleotides, the CDR3 is TGTGCCAGCAGCTTAGCCCCCCCAGTCTCCTACGAGCAGTACTTC.

This clone was detected only once. The V and J genes are TRBV7-6 and TRBJ2-2; 7 nucleotides line up with TRBD1. Germline-derived CDR1 and CDR2 are SGHVS and FNYEAQ. This CDR3 is built from 14 residues. V gave up 8 bases and J gave up 1 base; unmatched junction bases: 4. In DNA, the CDR3 is TGTGCCAGCGCCCGGACAGGGAACACCGGGGAGCTGTTTTTT. Amino acid sequence: CASARTGNTGELFF. The full variable domain, rest sourced from reference TRBV7-6 and TRBJ2-2, is GAGVSQSPRYKVTKRGQDVALRCDPISGHVSLYWYRQALGQGPEFLTYFNYEAQQDKSGLPNDRFSAERPEGSISTLTIQRTEQRDSAMYRCASARTGNTGELFFGEGSRLTVL.

The genes are TRBV30 and TRBJ1-6; a possible D gene is TRBD1 (6 bases). V lost 2 bases to trimming and J lost 9 bases, with 14 bases between them. The CDR3 length is 14 residues. Looked up from germline, CDR1 is GTSNPN and CDR2 is SVGIG (reference sequence). This CDR3 is CAWSPTGTFSPLHF. CDR3 DNA sequence: TGTGCCTGGAGTCCCACAGGGACCTTTTCACCCCTCCACTTT.